Listed below are T cell receptor beta chains from one sample, sequenced in a study of blood T cell repertoires in COVID-19. The data were produced by immunoSEQ multiplex PCR, yet TCRdb's version contains in-frame clones alone and is incomplete. In the table there are more than 60,000 clones, approximately 87% of which are singletons. The sample comprised peripheral blood. The receptor source for this set is a man aged 50-59 years with active COVID-19. Each CDR3 is given with its conserved first and last residue. Each record gives: clone size, D gene, J gene, V gene, CDR3 protein, CDR3 DNA. A D gene is named only where the DNA matches it firmly. Clone size, where shown, is once, few, many, or a class for clones that have expanded.

- | TRBD2 | TRBJ2-3 | TRBV10-3 | CAISESGGSTDTQYF | TGTGCCATCAGTGAGTCGGGAGGGAGCACAGATACGCAGTATTTT
- | TRBD1 | TRBJ2-5 | TRBV11-3 | CASSLGTGRQTQYF | TGTGCCAGCAGCCTAGGGACAGGGAGACAGACCCAGTACTTC
- | - | TRBJ1-3 | TRBV11-3 | CASSLGGAGLGNTIYF | TGTGCCAGCAGCTTAGGGGGAGCCGGGCTTGGAAACACCATATATTTT
- | TRBD2 | TRBJ2-1 | TRBV15 | CATSRGSGGKNEQFF | TGTGCCACCAGCAGAGGTAGCGGGGGAAAGAATGAGCAGTTCTTC
- | - | TRBJ1-1 | TRBV6-1 | CASSDLWQNTEAFF | TGTGCCAGCAGTGATCTTTGGCAGAACACTGAAGCTTTCTTT
- | - | TRBJ1-1 | TRBV2 | CASNRRGSTEAFF | TGTGCCAGCAACAGAAGGGGGAGCACTGAAGCTTTCTTT
few | - | TRBJ1-5 | TRBV28 | CASSPRGGAINQPQHF | TGTGCCAGCAGTCCCCGGGGAGGGGCGATCAATCAGCCCCAGCATTTT
- | TRBD1 | TRBJ1-3 | TRBV11-2 | CASSLGQGSGNTIYF | TGTGCCAGCAGCTTGGGACAGGGGTCTGGAAATACCATATATTTT
- | TRBD1 | TRBJ1-6 | TRBV19 | CASRPGQTYNSPLHF | TGTGCCAGTCGTCCGGGACAGACTTATAATTCACCCCTCCACTTT
- | - | TRBJ2-5 | TRBV9 | CASSERTADDVGTQYF | TGTGCCAGCAGCGAAAGGACAGCCGATGACGTGGGGACCCAGTACTTC
- | - | TRBJ2-7 | TRBV10-1 | CASSRYEQYF | TGCGCCAGCAGTCGCTACGAGCAGTACTTC
once | - | TRBJ1-2 | TRBV13 | CASSLGFSRGFGF | TGTGCCAGCAGCTTAGGTTTCTCCAGGGGTTTCGGCTTC
- | - | TRBJ2-7 | TRBV13 | CASSRSSFGLSYEQYF | TGTGCCAGCAGCCGATCTTCGTTTGGGCTATCCTACGAGCAGTACTTC
- | TRBD2 | TRBJ2-1 | TRBV7-6 | CASSSSVTSGSRRLVF | TGTGCCAGCAGCTCCTCAGTGACTAGCGGGTCTCGGAGGTTGGTCTTC
- | TRBD1 | TRBJ2-1 | TRBV19 | CASSKTGGYYNEQFF | TGTGCCAGTAGTAAGACAGGGGGATACTACAATGAGCAGTTCTTC
- | TRBD1 | TRBJ2-4 | TRBV6-5 | CASSSGTGGNIQYF | TGTGCCAGCAGCTCCGGGACAGGGGGAAACATTCAGTACTTC
- | - | TRBJ2-4 | TRBV7-3 | CASSLGRGSENIQYF | TGTGCCAGCAGCTTGGGCCGGGGGTCCGAAAACATTCAGTACTTC
- | - | TRBJ2-7 | TRBV28 | CASSHYEQYF | TGTGCCAGCAGTCACTACGAGCAGTACTTC
- | - | TRBJ1-5 | TRBV28 | CASRTIRGNQPQHF | TGTGCCAGCAGAACGATTCGGGGCAATCAGCCCCAGCATTTT
- | - | TRBJ2-7 | TRBV19 | CAVGAGEYEQYF | TGTGCTGTGGGGGCAGGAGAATACGAGCAGTACTTC
- | TRBD1 | TRBJ1-5 | TRBV28 | CASTRGGQGVGQPQHF | TGTGCCAGCACCCGGGGAGGACAGGGGGTCGGTCAGCCCCAGCATTTT
- | - | TRBJ2-2 | TRBV9 | CASKPGSGLGANTGELFF | TGTGCCAGCAAGCCGGGCTCTGGTTTAGGGGCCAACACCGGGGAGCTGTTTTTT
- | TRBD2 | TRBJ2-1 | TRBV30 | CAWSATSGSIGEQFF | TGTGCCTGGAGTGCGACTAGCGGGAGTATAGGTGAGCAGTTCTTC
few | - | TRBJ2-4 | TRBV2 | CASRERVSKNIQYF | TGTGCCAGCAGAGAACGGGTGTCCAAAAACATTCAGTACTTC
- | - | TRBJ2-7 | TRBV7-2 | CASSFAGVEQYF | TGTGCCAGCAGCTTCGCGGGTGTCGAGCAGTACTTC
- | - | TRBJ2-3 | TRBV10-3 | CAISGRADTQYF | TGTGCCATCAGCGGGAGAGCAGATACGCAGTATTTT
- | - | TRBJ1-2 | TRBV29-1 | CSVEENPGPTYGYTF | TGCAGCGTTGAAGAAAACCCGGGTCCAACTTATGGCTACACCTTC
- | - | TRBJ2-2 | TRBV28 | CASSFRQELFF | TGTGCCAGCAGCTTCAGGCAAGAGCTGTTTTTT